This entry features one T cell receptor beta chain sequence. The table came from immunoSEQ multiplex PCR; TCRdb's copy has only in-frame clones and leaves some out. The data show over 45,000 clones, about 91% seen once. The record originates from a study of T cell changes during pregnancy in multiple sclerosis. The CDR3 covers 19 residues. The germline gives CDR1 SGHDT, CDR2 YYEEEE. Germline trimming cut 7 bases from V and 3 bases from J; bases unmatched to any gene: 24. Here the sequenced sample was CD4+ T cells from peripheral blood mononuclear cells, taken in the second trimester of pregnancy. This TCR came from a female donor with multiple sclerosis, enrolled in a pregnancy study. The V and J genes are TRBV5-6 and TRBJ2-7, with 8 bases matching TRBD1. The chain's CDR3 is CASGKRQGRSSLTGYEQYF. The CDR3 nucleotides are TGTGCCAGCGGGAAAAGACAGGGGAGATCCTCCCTCACGGGCTACGAGCAGTACTTC.